The entry below describes one T cell receptor beta chain. Its specificity is not known. The data were produced by immunoSEQ multiplex PCR, yet TCRdb's version contains in-frame clones alone and is incomplete. Found here are 130,000 to 150,000 clones, 80% to 95% of them singletons; the top ten hold about 3%. The CDR3 length is 16 residues. V trimming: 0 bases; J trimming: 0 bases; junction bases outside the gene matches: 4. The entry originates in a study of T cell responses to AZD1222 COVID-19 vaccine. Findings and limits, study-wide: Spike-wide vaccine-associated CD4 TCRs dominated at 160-218 and 743-854. Sampling that yielded the repertoires occurred only after the peak T cell response. Donors were mostly white British, more females; clonal diversity possibly underestimated.

Sample: peripheral blood, taken on day 0 of MenACWY control vaccination. The chain carries TRBV23-1 and TRBJ1-1, with 7 bases aligning to TRBD1. TRBV23-1 is placed among ORFs of uncertain function. This TCR was recovered from an adult in good health. CDR3 region: CASSQSGTELNTEAFF. In nucleotides, the CDR3 is TGCGCCAGCAGTCAATCTGGGACAGAGCTGAACACTGAAGCTTTCTTT.